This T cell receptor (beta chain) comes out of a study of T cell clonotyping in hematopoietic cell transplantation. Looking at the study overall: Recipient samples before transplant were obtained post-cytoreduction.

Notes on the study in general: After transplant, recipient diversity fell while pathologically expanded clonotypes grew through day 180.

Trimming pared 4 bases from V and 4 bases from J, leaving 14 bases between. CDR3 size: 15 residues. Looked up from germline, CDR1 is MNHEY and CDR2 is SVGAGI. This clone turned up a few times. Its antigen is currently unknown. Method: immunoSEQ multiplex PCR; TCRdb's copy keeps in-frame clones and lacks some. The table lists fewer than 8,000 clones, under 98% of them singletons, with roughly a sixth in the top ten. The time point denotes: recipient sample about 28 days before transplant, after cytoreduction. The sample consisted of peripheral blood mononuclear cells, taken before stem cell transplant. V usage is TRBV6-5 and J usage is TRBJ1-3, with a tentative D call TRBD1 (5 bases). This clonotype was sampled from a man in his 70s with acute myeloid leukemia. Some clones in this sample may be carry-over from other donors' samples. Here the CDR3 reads CASSSRDIRGNTIYF. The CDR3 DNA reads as TGTGCCAGCAGTTCCAGGGATATCAGAGGAAACACCATATATTTT.